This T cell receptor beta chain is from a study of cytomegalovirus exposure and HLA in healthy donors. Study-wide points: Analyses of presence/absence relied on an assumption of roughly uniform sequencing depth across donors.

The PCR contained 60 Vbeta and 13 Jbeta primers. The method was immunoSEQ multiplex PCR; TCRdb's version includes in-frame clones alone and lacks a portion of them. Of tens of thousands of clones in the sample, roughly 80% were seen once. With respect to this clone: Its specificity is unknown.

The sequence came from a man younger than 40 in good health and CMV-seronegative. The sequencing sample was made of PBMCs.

This chain's CDR3 is CAQTPGGYGYTF. In nucleotides, the CDR3 is TGTGCCCAAACCCCGGGAGGCTATGGCTACACCTTC. This chain joins TRBV30 and TRBJ1-2; D is uncertain. The V end lost 8 bases, the J end lost 4 bases, and 14 bases lay between the germline ends. This CDR3 has 12 residues. Germline V CDR1 and CDR2: GTSNPN, SVGIG (reference sequence).